These 21 T cell receptor beta chains came from one sample sequenced in a study of T-cell reconstitution after alpha-beta-depleted transplantation in children. Preparation of the TCRbeta library involved a method that used unique molecular identifiers. TCRdb fed the PCR reads into MiXCR, producing one record per CDR3 protein. The top ten clones hold 11% of a sample with 300,000 or so distinct CDR3 sequences, approximately 20% of them seen once. Sequencing used PBMCs, mostly from graft donor cells, obtained 180 days after TCRalphabeta/CD19-depleted stem cell transplant. These receptors were collected from a male patient younger than 18 who had a stem cell transplant for acute lymphoblastic leukemia, so the T cells may come from the graft donor.

The gene calls are TRBV5-1 and TRBJ2-7; D unclear. The V end lost 1 base, the J end lost 5 bases, and 7 bases lay between the germline ends. The germline CDR1 and CDR2 sequences are SGHRS and YFSETQ. The CDR3 contains 12 residues. CDR3 amino acids: CASSLLGHEQYF. The CDR3 nucleotides are TGCGCCAGCAGCTTGTTGGGCCACGAGCAGTACTTC.

The chain joins TRBV10-2 to TRBJ2-7, with D possibly TRBD1 on 7 matching bases. CDR3 length equals 14 residues. V lost 7 bases and J lost 7, with 20 bases in between. The germline V gene has CDR1 WSHSY and CDR2 SAAADI. CDR3 region: CASNLEGARGEQYF. Here the CDR3 DNA reads TGCGCCAGCAACCTAGAGGGGGCGCGGGGAGAGCAGTACTTC.

This chain uses TRBV20-1 with TRBJ2-7, with D perhaps TRBD1 (6 bases). The germline gives CDR1 DFQATT, CDR2 SNEGSKA (reference sequence). The CDR3 has 15 amino acids. Trimming took off 6 bases at V and 2 bases at J, with 20 bases between the two ends. CDR3 residues: CSAPGTQRLAYEQYF. CDR3 DNA: TGCAGTGCGCCTGGGACACAGCGCCTTGCCTACGAGCAGTACTTC.

The CDR3 DNA reads TGTGCCAGCAGCGTAGGGACTAGCGAAGTTTCCTACAATGAGCAGTTCTTC. Protein: CASSVGTSEVSYNEQFF. The rearrangement uses TRBV9 and TRBJ2-1, with 9 bases lining up with TRBD2. This CDR3 spans 17 amino acids. The V gene's germline CDR1 is SGDLS and CDR2 YYNGEE. The V segment lost 0 bases and the J segment 1 base; nucleotides outside the gene matches: 5.

This sequence joins TRBV21-1 and TRBJ2-5; the table's D call, TRBD2, has no DNA check behind it. TRBV21-1 is assigned pseudogene status. This CDR3 has 14 residues. CDR3 residues: CASEKRAIQETQYF. In DNA, the CDR3 is TGTGCCAGCGAGAAGCGGGCGATACAAGAGACCCAGTACTTC.

This clonotype was observed a handful of times. The chain carries TRBV5-1 and TRBJ2-7; possibly TRBD1 for D (5 bases). Trimming left V 4 bases short and J 2 bases short, with 13 bases between. CDR3 length: 14 residues. Per germline, CDR1 SGHRS and CDR2 YFSETQ. The CDR3 bases are TGCGCCAGCAGCCCAGCAGGGTCCCCCTACGAGCAGTACTTC. It translates to CASSPAGSPYEQYF.

This clonotype was observed a few times. In DNA, the CDR3 is TGTGCCAGCAGTTTTTCGGCGCGCGGGACCTACGAGCAGTACTTC. Encoded protein: CASSFSARGTYEQYF. The genes are TRBV12-3 or TRBV12-4 and TRBJ2-7; weak D call: TRBD2 (6 bases). The CDR3 length is 15 residues. Trimming cost V 3 bases and J 2 bases, with 14 bases left between them.

The sample holds many counts of this clonotype. The chain couples TRBV10-3 to TRBJ2-7; D call uncertain. V lost 4 bases and J lost 6, with 10 bases in between. Germline CDR1 ENHRY, CDR2 SYGVKD. The CDR3 has 12 residues. For the CDR3, the DNA is TGTGCCATCAGTGGCCCCTCCCCCGAGCAGTACTTC. This encodes CAISGPSPEQYF.

This rearrangement joins TRBV4-2 to TRBJ1-2; D not resolved. The CDR3 has 16 amino acids. Trimming removed 0 bases at V and 0 bases at J, with 11 bases between. Germline CDR1 is LGHNA and CDR2 is YNFKEQ. Here the CDR3 reads CASSQDFRATNYGYTF. In nucleotides, the CDR3 is TGTGCCAGCAGCCAAGATTTCCGGGCTACTAACTATGGCTACACCTTC.

CDR3 loop: CASSLMGGSTDTQYF. The CDR3 bases are TGTGCCAGCAGCTTAATGGGGGGTAGCACAGATACGCAGTATTTT. The chain recombines TRBV7-3 with TRBJ2-3; TRBD2 might be the D (6 bases). This CDR3 is 15 amino acids long. From germline, CDR1 is SGHTA and CDR2 FQGTGA. Trimming stripped 1 base from V and 0 bases from J, with 8 bases between.

The V call is TRBV7-6, the J call TRBJ2-1, with D perhaps TRBD2 (6 bases). Trimming stripped 10 bases from V and 9 bases from J, with 16 bases between. The CDR3 has 12 residues. Germline V gives CDR1 SGHVS, CDR2 FNYEAQ. The CDR3 spells CATRGGAPEQFF. CDR3 in DNA: TGTGCCACCCGCGGAGGGGCCCCTGAGCAGTTCTTC.

This clonotype was found a few times. The CDR3 protein is CASSLSTTGLGATYEQYF. CDR3 bases: TGTGCCAGCAGTTTATCGACTACGGGACTAGGTGCAACCTACGAGCAGTACTTC. J is TRBJ2-7 and V is TRBV27; 8 bases align to TRBD2. Trimming at V came to 0 bases and at J to 2 bases, leaving 12 bases not matched to a gene. Germline loops: CDR1 MNHEY, CDR2 SMNVEV (reference sequence). The CDR3 is 18 residues long.

The CDR3 is CASSAQGHNQPQHF. The CDR3 coding sequence is TGTGCCAGCAGCGCACAGGGGCACAATCAGCCCCAGCATTTT. The chain links TRBV11-1 to TRBJ1-5; 7 positions agree with TRBD1. This CDR3 is built from 14 residues. CDR1 SGHAT and CDR2 FQDESV come from the germline V gene (reference sequence). V trimming: 5 bases; J trimming: 3 bases; junction bases outside the gene matches: 4.

V gene TRBV12-3 or TRBV12-4 combines with J gene TRBJ2-1; perhaps TRBD1 as D (6 bases). CDR3 length equals 12 residues. CDR3 in DNA: TGTGACCGCACAGGGCCCTACAATGAGCAGTTCTTC. It encodes CDRTGPYNEQFF.

This clonotype was detected a few times. The gene calls are TRBV12-3 or TRBV12-4 and TRBJ2-1; TRBD2 matches at 7 bases. The V gene end was trimmed by 7 bases and the J gene end by 2 bases; junction bases not matched to a gene: 11. This CDR3 comprises 16 residues. The DNA of the CDR3 is TGTGCCAGCACTACCCCGGGCCGGGGGGCCTACAATGAGCAGTTCTTC. This translates into CASTTPGRGAYNEQFF.

The chain joins TRBV9 to TRBJ1-1; D is undetermined. The CDR3 length is 14 residues. CDR1 SGDLS and CDR2 YYNGEE come from the germline V gene. V was cut by 0 bases and J by 7 bases, with 13 bases left in between. CDR3 nucleotide sequence: TGTGCCAGCAGCGTAGAACTGGGAGGGCGTGAAGCTTTCTTT. This translates into CASSVELGGREAFF.

The table lists this clonotype with a few counts. The chain is built from TRBV7-2 and TRBJ1-1, with D unresolved. V shed 2 bases and J shed 8 bases, with 9 bases lying between them. The length of the CDR3 is 12 residues. CDR1 and CDR2 (germline): SGHTA, FQGNSA. In DNA form, the CDR3 reads TGTGCCAGCAGCTTATCCAAGCTCGAAGCTTTCTTT. Encoded protein: CASSLSKLEAFF.

The chain is built from TRBV20-1 and TRBJ2-3; no definite D call. V lost 0 bases and J lost 0, with 4 bases in between. This CDR3 has 13 amino acids. Per the germline V gene, CDR1 is DFQATT and CDR2 is SNEGSKA (reference sequence). CDR3 residues: CSARDTSTDTQYF. DNA for the CDR3: TGCAGTGCTAGAGATACTAGCACAGATACGCAGTATTTT.

About this clonotype: At one end the junction does not follow the germline gene, possibly because of a read error. The genes are TRBV12-3 or TRBV12-4 and TRBJ2-1; no reliable D call. This CDR3 contains 11 residues. The CDR3 reads CASSVSAKQSF. CDR3 sequence (DNA): TGTGCCAGCAGCGTCAGCGCGAAGCAGTCCTTC.

This clonotype showed up just once. The rearrangement joins TRBV11-2 to TRBJ2-2; D possibly matches TRBD1 or TRBD2 (5 bases each). The ends were cut back, 3 bases at V and 4 bases at J, with 24 bases in the middle. This CDR3 contains 19 residues. The germline V gene has CDR1 SGHAT and CDR2 FQNNGV. The CDR3 bases are TGTGCCAGCAGCTTCCTAGTGAGGGGTCTGAGGGCGAGCACCGGGGAGCTGTTTTTT. This gives the protein CASSFLVRGLRASTGELFF.

This clonotype was recorded many times. This chain connects TRBV6-5 to TRBJ1-2; perhaps TRBD1 as D (6 bases). Trimming left V 1 base short and J 5 bases short, with 20 bases between. Germline CDR1 reads MNHEY; CDR2 reads SVGAGI. CDR3 length: 17 amino acids. CDR3 DNA: TGTGCCAGCAGTTACTACTATACCCTGACAGGAGGTTATGGCTACACCTTC. This encodes CASSYYYTLTGGYGYTF.